The present TCR beta chain was sequenced within a study of metastatic and nonmetastatic thyroid tumors. Turning to the study itself: Across blood and tumor or nodule tissue, repertoires from malignant and benign thyroid patients were compared with one another.

Under the authors' procedure: Variation in CDR3 across clinicopathological groups served as the basis for constructing a distant-metastasis classifier in papillary thyroid cancer. MiXCR reprocessed the PCR reads for TCRdb. TCRdb's processing, not the study's, gives the V and J calls here. The sample has 30,000 to 45,000 clones; roughly 20% are singletons. No treatment had been given to any patient before thyroid surgery. Regarding the study as a whole: TCR beta diversity was reportedly significantly higher in malignant thyroid tumors than benign nodules, in blood and tumor.

Germline V gives CDR1 SNHLY, CDR2 FYNNEI. The CDR3 is 11 amino acids. Trimming cost V 7 bases and J 0 bases, with 2 bases left between them. A word on this clone: Its antigen is currently unknown. It may be a read error: a sequence one base away is much more abundant.

The sequence was obtained from a female donor with papillary thyroid cancer or a benign thyroid nodule (not recorded which). Some clones in this sample may be carry-over from other donors' samples. The chain couples TRBV2 to TRBJ2-3; the D is unclear. The sample consisted of blood. The CDR3 protein is CASISTDTQYF. The CDR3 nucleotides read TGTGCCAGCATTAGCACAGATACGCAGTATTTT.